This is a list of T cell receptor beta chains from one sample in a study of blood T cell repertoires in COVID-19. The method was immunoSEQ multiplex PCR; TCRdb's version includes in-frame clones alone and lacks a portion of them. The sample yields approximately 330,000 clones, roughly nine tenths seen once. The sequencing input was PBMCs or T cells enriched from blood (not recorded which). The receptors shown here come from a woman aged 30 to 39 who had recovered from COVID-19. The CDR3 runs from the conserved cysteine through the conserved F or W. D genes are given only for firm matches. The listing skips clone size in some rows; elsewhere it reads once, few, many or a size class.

cdr3_nt: TGTGCCAGCAAGAGGGCTAGCGGGAGCTCCTACGAGCAGTACTTC
cdr3_aa: CASKRASGSSYEQYF
v_call: TRBV7-2
j_call: TRBJ2-7
d_call: TRBD2
clone_size: once

cdr3_nt: TGTGCCACCAGTGATTTGTACTCGGGCAGGGATTACAATGAGCAGTTCTTC
cdr3_aa: CATSDLYSGRDYNEQFF
v_call: TRBV24-1
j_call: TRBJ2-1
d_call: NA
clone_size: NA

cdr3_nt: TGCGCCAGCAGCCAAGATGGTCGCGGGTTTGGGGACAGGGCAGAAAAACTGTTTTTT
cdr3_aa: CASSQDGRGFGDRAEKLFF
v_call: TRBV4-3
j_call: TRBJ1-4
d_call: TRBD1
clone_size: NA

cdr3_nt: TGTGCCAGCAGCTTAGATCGAGATCAGCCCCAGCATTTT
cdr3_aa: CASSLDRDQPQHF
v_call: TRBV11-2
j_call: TRBJ1-5
d_call: NA
clone_size: NA

cdr3_nt: TGTGCCAGAAATCGGGACAGGGGTTCTGTCGCCTTC
cdr3_aa: CARNRDRGSVAF
v_call: TRBV2
j_call: TRBJ1-2
d_call: TRBD1
clone_size: NA

cdr3_nt: TGTGCCAGCAGCTTAGGGACTAGCGGGCTCACGAATACGCAGTATTTT
cdr3_aa: CASSLGTSGLTNTQYF
v_call: TRBV5-4
j_call: TRBJ2-3
d_call: TRBD2
clone_size: once

cdr3_nt: TGTGCCAGCACCAGAGGGACAGGGCATGGCTACACCTTC
cdr3_aa: CASTRGTGHGYTF
v_call: TRBV5-4
j_call: TRBJ1-2
d_call: TRBD1
clone_size: NA

cdr3_nt: TGTGCCAGCAGCTTACCCTATGGCGGGAGGCGGTGGACCGGGGAGCTGTTTTTT
cdr3_aa: CASSLPYGGRRWTGELFF
v_call: TRBV11-2
j_call: TRBJ2-2
d_call: TRBD2
clone_size: NA

cdr3_nt: TGCAGCGTCAAGAGACAGGCGAACACCGGGGAGCTGTTTTTT
cdr3_aa: CSVKRQANTGELFF
v_call: TRBV29-1
j_call: TRBJ2-2
d_call: NA
clone_size: NA

cdr3_nt: TGTGCCAGCAGCACCAAACAGACCACCTCTGGAAACACCATATATTTT
cdr3_aa: CASSTKQTTSGNTIYF
v_call: TRBV11-2
j_call: TRBJ1-3
d_call: NA
clone_size: NA

cdr3_nt: TGTGCCACCGAAAGGACAGGGACTTACGAGCAGTACTTC
cdr3_aa: CATERTGTYEQYF
v_call: TRBV3-1/TRBV3-2
j_call: TRBJ2-7
d_call: TRBD1
clone_size: NA

cdr3_nt: TGTGCCAGCAGTGAATTTGAGGGGGACCGGAACTACAATGAGCAGTTCTTC
cdr3_aa: CASSEFEGDRNYNEQFF
v_call: TRBV6-1
j_call: TRBJ2-1
d_call: NA
clone_size: NA

cdr3_nt: TGTGCCACCAGTCACGACAGGGGTTACAATGAGCAGTTCTTC
cdr3_aa: CATSHDRGYNEQFF
v_call: TRBV15
j_call: TRBJ2-1
d_call: TRBD1
clone_size: NA

cdr3_nt: TGCGCCAGCAGCAATGGTAGGCCGCTCGGGAATGAAAAACTGTTTTTT
cdr3_aa: CASSNGRPLGNEKLFF
v_call: TRBV4-1
j_call: TRBJ1-4
d_call: NA
clone_size: few

cdr3_nt: TGTGCCAGCGGACCTAACTGGGGAGCCTTGAACACTGAAGCTTTCTTT
cdr3_aa: CASGPNWGALNTEAFF
v_call: TRBV25-1
j_call: TRBJ1-1
d_call: NA
clone_size: NA

cdr3_nt: TGCAGCGTCGGGACAGGTAAAGGGGCTGAAGCTTTCTTT
cdr3_aa: CSVGTGKGAEAFF
v_call: TRBV29-1
j_call: TRBJ1-1
d_call: TRBD1
clone_size: NA

cdr3_nt: TGTGCCAGCAGTTACAGGACTAGCGGGGCTTACAATGAGCAGTTCTTC
cdr3_aa: CASSYRTSGAYNEQFF
v_call: TRBV6-5
j_call: TRBJ2-1
d_call: TRBD2
clone_size: NA

cdr3_nt: TGCAGCGTGGTAGGACAGGGGGCTACCTACGAGCAGTACTTC
cdr3_aa: CSVVGQGATYEQYF
v_call: TRBV29-1
j_call: TRBJ2-7
d_call: TRBD1
clone_size: NA

cdr3_nt: TGTGCCAGCAGCTTGTCGGGACAGTTGAACACTGAAGCTTTCTTT
cdr3_aa: CASSLSGQLNTEAFF
v_call: TRBV7-6
j_call: TRBJ1-1
d_call: TRBD1
clone_size: few

cdr3_nt: TGTGCCAGCAGCCAAGATAAGTGGCTAGCGGGACTCCAAGAGACCCAGTACTTC
cdr3_aa: CASSQDKWLAGLQETQYF
v_call: TRBV3-1/TRBV3-2
j_call: TRBJ2-5
d_call: TRBD2
clone_size: NA

cdr3_nt: TGTGCCAGCAGTCAATCGCAGGGTCTGGCTTTCTTT
cdr3_aa: CASSQSQGLAFF
v_call: TRBV6-5
j_call: TRBJ1-1
d_call: NA
clone_size: NA

cdr3_nt: TGTGCCACCTCAGACGGGGTGGGTAACTATGGCTACACCTTC
cdr3_aa: CATSDGVGNYGYTF
v_call: TRBV3-1/TRBV3-2
j_call: TRBJ1-2
d_call: NA
clone_size: NA

cdr3_nt: TGTGCTAGTGGTCAGGGACTAGCGGGAGCGGGCGAGCAGTACTTC
cdr3_aa: CASGQGLAGAGEQYF
v_call: TRBV12-5
j_call: TRBJ2-7
d_call: TRBD2
clone_size: NA

cdr3_nt: TGTGCCAGCAGCTTACCGACAGGGGATTACGAGCAGTACTTC
cdr3_aa: CASSLPTGDYEQYF
v_call: TRBV7-8
j_call: TRBJ2-7
d_call: TRBD1
clone_size: NA

cdr3_nt: TGTGCCAGCAGCTCACAGGGGGCCAATTCACCCCTCCACTTT
cdr3_aa: CASSSQGANSPLHF
v_call: TRBV7-8
j_call: TRBJ1-6
d_call: TRBD1
clone_size: few

cdr3_nt: TGTGCCAGCAGCCCCGACTCTGGATGGTCCTACAATGAGCAGTTCTTC
cdr3_aa: CASSPDSGWSYNEQFF
v_call: TRBV7-8
j_call: TRBJ2-1
d_call: NA
clone_size: NA

cdr3_nt: TGTGCCAGCAGTTACGAGACGGGACTCGACCTGTTCTTC
cdr3_aa: CASSYETGLDLFF
v_call: TRBV12-3/TRBV12-4
j_call: TRBJ2-1
d_call: NA
clone_size: few

cdr3_nt: TGCGCCAGCAGCCAAGGAGCGGGGGGCTCACGGGAGACCCAGTACTTC
cdr3_aa: CASSQGAGGSRETQYF
v_call: TRBV4-3
j_call: TRBJ2-5
d_call: TRBD2
clone_size: NA

cdr3_nt: TGTGCCAGCAGCTTATATGGCACCCAAGAGACCCAGTACTTC
cdr3_aa: CASSLYGTQETQYF
v_call: TRBV7-2
j_call: TRBJ2-5
d_call: NA
clone_size: NA

cdr3_nt: TGCGCCAGCAGCTTGGAGGGGCGCGACTATGGCTACACCTTC
cdr3_aa: CASSLEGRDYGYTF
v_call: TRBV5-1
j_call: TRBJ1-2
d_call: NA
clone_size: NA

cdr3_nt: TGTGCCAGCAGCCCGTGGACTAGCGGGAGCTATGAGCAGTTCTTC
cdr3_aa: CASSPWTSGSYEQFF
v_call: TRBV14
j_call: TRBJ2-1
d_call: TRBD2
clone_size: NA

cdr3_nt: TGTGCCAGCAGTTTAGGAGGGATATGGGGGTACAATGAGCAGTTCTTC
cdr3_aa: CASSLGGIWGYNEQFF
v_call: TRBV28
j_call: TRBJ2-1
d_call: NA
clone_size: NA

cdr3_nt: TGTGCCACCAATCTAGCGGGAGCCGCGAATGAGCAGTTCTTC
cdr3_aa: CATNLAGAANEQFF
v_call: TRBV25-1
j_call: TRBJ2-1
d_call: TRBD2
clone_size: NA

cdr3_nt: TGCGCCAGCAGCCCGGCTCGGAGGGACCACTATGGCTACACCTTC
cdr3_aa: CASSPARRDHYGYTF
v_call: TRBV4-1
j_call: TRBJ1-2
d_call: NA
clone_size: NA

cdr3_nt: TGTGCCAGCAGCTTAGTAGCTAGCGGGAACTCCTACGAGCAGTACTTC
cdr3_aa: CASSLVASGNSYEQYF
v_call: TRBV13
j_call: TRBJ2-7
d_call: TRBD2
clone_size: NA

cdr3_nt: TGTGCCAGCAGTCCCTTACAGTTGAATGAAAAACTGTTTTTT
cdr3_aa: CASSPLQLNEKLFF
v_call: TRBV6-5
j_call: TRBJ1-4
d_call: NA
clone_size: NA

cdr3_nt: TGTGCCAGCAGCCAAGAAGGGAGAACTGAAGCTTTCTTT
cdr3_aa: CASSQEGRTEAFF
v_call: TRBV3-1/TRBV3-2
j_call: TRBJ1-1
d_call: NA
clone_size: NA

cdr3_nt: TGTGCCAGCAAGAGAACAGCTAGCAATCAGCCCCAGCATTTT
cdr3_aa: CASKRTASNQPQHF
v_call: TRBV6-5
j_call: TRBJ1-5
d_call: NA
clone_size: NA

cdr3_nt: TGTGCCACCCGACTGACAGGGAGCTACGAGCAGTACTTC
cdr3_aa: CATRLTGSYEQYF
v_call: TRBV5-8
j_call: TRBJ2-7
d_call: TRBD1
clone_size: NA

cdr3_nt: TGTGCCAGCAGTGAAGACAGTTTTTTCGGAAACACCATATATTTT
cdr3_aa: CASSEDSFFGNTIYF
v_call: TRBV2
j_call: TRBJ1-3
d_call: NA
clone_size: once

cdr3_nt: TGTGCCAGCAGCGCTTCCAGGGGGACCGGGGAGCTGTTTTTT
cdr3_aa: CASSASRGTGELFF
v_call: TRBV6-5
j_call: TRBJ2-2
d_call: TRBD1
clone_size: NA

cdr3_nt: TGTGCCAGCAGTGGGGTCAGGGGTCGTAATCAGCCCCAGCATTTT
cdr3_aa: CASSGVRGRNQPQHF
v_call: TRBV2
j_call: TRBJ1-5
d_call: NA
clone_size: NA

cdr3_nt: TGTGCCAGCAGCTTGACAGTTAATAGCAATCAGCCCCAGCATTTT
cdr3_aa: CASSLTVNSNQPQHF
v_call: TRBV7-2
j_call: TRBJ1-5
d_call: NA
clone_size: NA

cdr3_nt: TGTGCCAGCAGTTACTTCGGGACTCGGGAGGATACGCAGTATTTT
cdr3_aa: CASSYFGTREDTQYF
v_call: TRBV6-5
j_call: TRBJ2-3
d_call: NA
clone_size: NA

cdr3_nt: TGTGCCAGCAGCGATAATCCGGGGGGAGCGGGAGGTCATCGGGAGCAGTACTTC
cdr3_aa: CASSDNPGGAGGHREQYF
v_call: TRBV3-1/TRBV3-2
j_call: TRBJ2-7
d_call: TRBD2
clone_size: NA

cdr3_nt: TGTGCCAGCAGTCCGGGAGATACGCAGTATTTT
cdr3_aa: CASSPGDTQYF
v_call: TRBV6-5
j_call: TRBJ2-3
d_call: NA
clone_size: once

cdr3_nt: TGCAGCGTTGAAACCAATACTCACTATGGCTACACCTTC
cdr3_aa: CSVETNTHYGYTF
v_call: TRBV29-1
j_call: TRBJ1-2
d_call: NA
clone_size: NA

cdr3_nt: TGTGCCAGCAGTTACCCTCGACCGGGACAGGTGAACACTGAAGCTTTCTTT
cdr3_aa: CASSYPRPGQVNTEAFF
v_call: TRBV6-2/TRBV6-3
j_call: TRBJ1-1
d_call: TRBD1
clone_size: NA

cdr3_nt: TGTGCCACCAGTGACCTGCGGACCCAGCGGACCGGGGAGCTGTTTTTT
cdr3_aa: CATSDLRTQRTGELFF
v_call: TRBV24-1
j_call: TRBJ2-2
d_call: NA
clone_size: few

cdr3_nt: TGTGCCAGCAGCGTAGATCCCGGCGGACTAGGCCTTAGGGATGAGCAGTTCTTC
cdr3_aa: CASSVDPGGLGLRDEQFF
v_call: TRBV9
j_call: TRBJ2-1
d_call: TRBD2
clone_size: NA

cdr3_nt: TGTGCCAGCAGTGAATACGGGGGGACCACTGAAGCTTTCTTT
cdr3_aa: CASSEYGGTTEAFF
v_call: TRBV25-1
j_call: TRBJ1-1
d_call: NA
clone_size: few

cdr3_nt: TGTGCCAGCAGTGATCACACCAGGCAAGAGACCCAGTACTTC
cdr3_aa: CASSDHTRQETQYF
v_call: TRBV6-1
j_call: TRBJ2-5
d_call: NA
clone_size: NA

cdr3_nt: TGTGCCAGTAGTGATGGACTTACTCACTACGAGCAGTACTTC
cdr3_aa: CASSDGLTHYEQYF
v_call: TRBV19
j_call: TRBJ2-7
d_call: NA
clone_size: many

cdr3_nt: TGTGCCAGCAGCTACCCTAGCGGGAGTTTGAAGACCCAGTACTTC
cdr3_aa: CASSYPSGSLKTQYF
v_call: TRBV2
j_call: TRBJ2-5
d_call: TRBD2
clone_size: NA

cdr3_nt: TGTGCCAGCAGCCGAGGAAGGGGAATTTCAACTGGAAACACCATATATTTT
cdr3_aa: CASSRGRGISTGNTIYF
v_call: TRBV11-2
j_call: TRBJ1-3
d_call: NA
clone_size: NA

cdr3_nt: TGTGCCAGCAGCTTATGGGGACAGGCAGATAATTCACCCCTCCACTTT
cdr3_aa: CASSLWGQADNSPLHF
v_call: TRBV7-2
j_call: TRBJ1-6
d_call: TRBD1
clone_size: few

cdr3_nt: TGTGCCAGCAGTGAAGCCAAAAATCGGATGGGGCGTGAAAAACTGTTTTTT
cdr3_aa: CASSEAKNRMGREKLFF
v_call: TRBV25-1
j_call: TRBJ1-4
d_call: NA
clone_size: NA

cdr3_nt: TGCAGCGTTGAAAGGGGTCACGGGGAGCTGTTTTTT
cdr3_aa: CSVERGHGELFF
v_call: TRBV29-1
j_call: TRBJ2-2
d_call: NA
clone_size: NA

cdr3_nt: TGTGCCAGCAGCCCGGGACTATCCCCCTACAATGAGCAGTTCTTC
cdr3_aa: CASSPGLSPYNEQFF
v_call: TRBV3-1/TRBV3-2
j_call: TRBJ2-1
d_call: TRBD2
clone_size: NA

cdr3_nt: TGTGCCAGCAGGTCGGGACAGACAAGAATCTACGAGCAGTACTTC
cdr3_aa: CASRSGQTRIYEQYF
v_call: TRBV28
j_call: TRBJ2-7
d_call: TRBD1
clone_size: NA